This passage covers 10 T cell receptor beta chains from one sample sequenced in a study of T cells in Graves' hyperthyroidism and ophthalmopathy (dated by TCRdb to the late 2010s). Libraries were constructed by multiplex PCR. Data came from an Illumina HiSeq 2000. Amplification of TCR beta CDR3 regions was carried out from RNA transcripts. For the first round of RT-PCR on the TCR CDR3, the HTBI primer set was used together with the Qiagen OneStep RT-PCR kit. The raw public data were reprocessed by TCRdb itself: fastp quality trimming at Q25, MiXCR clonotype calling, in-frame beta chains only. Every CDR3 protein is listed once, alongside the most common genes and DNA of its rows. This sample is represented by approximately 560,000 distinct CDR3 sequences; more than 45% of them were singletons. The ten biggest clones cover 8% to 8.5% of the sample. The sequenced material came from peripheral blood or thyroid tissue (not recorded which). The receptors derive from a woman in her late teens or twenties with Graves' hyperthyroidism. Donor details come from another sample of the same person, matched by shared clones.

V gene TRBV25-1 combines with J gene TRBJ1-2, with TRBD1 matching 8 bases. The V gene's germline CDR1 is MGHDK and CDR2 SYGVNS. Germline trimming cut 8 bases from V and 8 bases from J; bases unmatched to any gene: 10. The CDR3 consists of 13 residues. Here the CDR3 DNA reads TGTGCCAGCCGCGACAGGGGAGTGGAGGGCTACACCTTC. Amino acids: CASRDRGVEGYTF.

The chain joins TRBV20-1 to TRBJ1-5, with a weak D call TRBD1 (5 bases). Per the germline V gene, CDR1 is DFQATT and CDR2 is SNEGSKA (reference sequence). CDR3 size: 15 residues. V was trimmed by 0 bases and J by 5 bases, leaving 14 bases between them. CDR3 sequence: CSARDLLTDYQPQHF. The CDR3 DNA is TGCAGTGCTAGAGATCTTTTGACAGACTATCAGCCCCAGCATTTT.

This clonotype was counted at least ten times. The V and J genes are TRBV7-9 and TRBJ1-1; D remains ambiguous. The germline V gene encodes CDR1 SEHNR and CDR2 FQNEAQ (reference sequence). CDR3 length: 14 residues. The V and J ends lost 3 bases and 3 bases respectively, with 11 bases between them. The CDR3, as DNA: TGTGCCAGCAGCTTGGTCGATGAGTACACTGAAGCTTTCTTT. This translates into CASSLVDEYTEAFF.

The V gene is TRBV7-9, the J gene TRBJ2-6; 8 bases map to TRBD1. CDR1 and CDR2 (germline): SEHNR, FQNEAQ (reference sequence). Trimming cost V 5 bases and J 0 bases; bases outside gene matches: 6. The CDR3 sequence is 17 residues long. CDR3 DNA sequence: TGTGCCAGCAGCCAAGGACAGGGTAACTCTGGGGCCAACGTCCTGACTTTC. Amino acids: CASSQGQGNSGANVLTF.

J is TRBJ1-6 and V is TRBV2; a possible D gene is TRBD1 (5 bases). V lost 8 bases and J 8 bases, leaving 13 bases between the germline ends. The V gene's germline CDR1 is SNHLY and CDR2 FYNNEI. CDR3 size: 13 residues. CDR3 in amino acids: CASLGRGDSPLHF. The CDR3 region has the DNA TGTGCCAGCTTGGGACGGGGGGATTCACCCCTCCACTTT.

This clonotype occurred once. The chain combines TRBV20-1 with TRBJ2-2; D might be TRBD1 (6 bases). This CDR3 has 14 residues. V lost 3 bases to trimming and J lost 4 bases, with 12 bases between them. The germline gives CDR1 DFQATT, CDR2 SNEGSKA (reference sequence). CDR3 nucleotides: TGCAGTGCTAGCCATAACAGGGTCACCGGGGAGCTGTTTTTT. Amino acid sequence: CSASHNRVTGELFF.

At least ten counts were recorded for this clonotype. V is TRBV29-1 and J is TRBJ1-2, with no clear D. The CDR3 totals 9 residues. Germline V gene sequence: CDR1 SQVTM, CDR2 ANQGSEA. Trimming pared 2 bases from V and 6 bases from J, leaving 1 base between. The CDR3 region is CSVEHGYTF. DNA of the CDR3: TGCAGCGTTGAACATGGCTACACCTTC.

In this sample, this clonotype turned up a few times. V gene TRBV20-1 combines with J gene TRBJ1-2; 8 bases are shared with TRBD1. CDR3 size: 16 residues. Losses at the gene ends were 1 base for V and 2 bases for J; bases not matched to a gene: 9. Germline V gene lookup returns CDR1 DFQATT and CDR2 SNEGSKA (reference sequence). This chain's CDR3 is CSARVGRRTGNYGYTF. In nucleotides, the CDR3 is TGCAGTGCTAGAGTTGGCCGGAGGACAGGGAACTATGGCTACACCTTC.

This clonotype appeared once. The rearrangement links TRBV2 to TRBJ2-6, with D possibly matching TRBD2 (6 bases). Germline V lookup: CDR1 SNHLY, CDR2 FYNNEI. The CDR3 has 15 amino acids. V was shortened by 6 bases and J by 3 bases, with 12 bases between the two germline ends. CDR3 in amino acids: CASSQASVGANVLTF. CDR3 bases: TGTGCCAGCAGCCAAGCTAGCGTTGGGGCCAACGTCCTGACTTTC.

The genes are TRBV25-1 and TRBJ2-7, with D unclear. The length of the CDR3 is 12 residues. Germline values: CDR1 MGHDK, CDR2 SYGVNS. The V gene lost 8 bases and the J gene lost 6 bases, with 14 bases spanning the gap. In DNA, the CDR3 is TGTGCCAGCTCGCCAACACATGGCGAGCAGTACTTC. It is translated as CASSPTHGEQYF.